Listed below are T cell receptor beta chains from one sample, sequenced in a study of CD8 T cells in Susac syndrome. MiXCR was run by TCRdb on the immunoSEQ multiplex PCR reads, yielding one entry per CDR3 protein. Of about 300,000 distinct CDR3 sequences in the sample, 65% to 90% were seen once. Sequencing input: CD8+ T cells from PBMCs. The receptors here all came from a human donor with multiple sclerosis. The CDR3 runs from the conserved cysteine through the conserved F or W. D genes are given only for firm matches. A row's size may be missing; if present it is once, few, many or a size class.

CDR3 protein: CASSYTRQGTEAFF
CDR3 DNA: TGTGCCAGCAGTTACACGAGACAGGGCACTGAAGCTTTCTTT
D gene: TRBD1
V gene: TRBV6-2/TRBV6-3
J gene: TRBJ1-1
clone size: NA

CDR3 protein: CASSYGLGRREQYF
CDR3 DNA: TGTGCCAGCAGTTATGGACTAGGAAGGCGGGAGCAGTACTTC
D gene: TRBD2
V gene: TRBV28
J gene: TRBJ2-7
clone size: NA

CDR3 protein: CASSLLGMGETQYF
CDR3 DNA: TGTGCCAGCAGTTTATTAGGGATGGGGGAGACCCAGTACTTC
D gene: NA
V gene: TRBV27
J gene: TRBJ2-5
clone size: NA

CDR3 protein: CASSGSIRDSMIYEQYF
CDR3 DNA: TGTGCCAGCAGTGGTTCGATTCGGGACAGTATGATCTACGAGCAGTACTTC
D gene: TRBD1
V gene: TRBV25-1
J gene: TRBJ2-7
clone size: NA

CDR3 protein: CARDPTGVTGNTIYF
CDR3 DNA: TGTGCCAGGGACCCGACAGGGGTAACTGGAAACACCATATATTTT
D gene: TRBD1
V gene: TRBV7-9
J gene: TRBJ1-3
clone size: NA

CDR3 protein: CSVGSSYEQYF
CDR3 DNA: TGCAGCGTTGGGAGTTCCTACGAGCAGTACTTC
D gene: NA
V gene: TRBV29-1
J gene: TRBJ2-7
clone size: NA

CDR3 protein: CASSPVGAGSYNEQFF
CDR3 DNA: TGTGCCAGCAGCCCCGTCGGGGCCGGCTCCTACAATGAGCAGTTCTTC
D gene: NA
V gene: TRBV9
J gene: TRBJ2-1
clone size: NA

CDR3 protein: CASSLIPAQVETQYF
CDR3 DNA: TGTGCCAGCAGTTTAATTCCAGCCCAGGTGGAGACCCAGTACTTC
D gene: NA
V gene: TRBV28
J gene: TRBJ2-5
clone size: NA

CDR3 protein: CASSQVRGTGDYEQYF
CDR3 DNA: TGTGCCAGCAGCCAAGTGCGTGGGACAGGGGACTACGAGCAGTACTTC
D gene: TRBD1
V gene: TRBV14
J gene: TRBJ2-7
clone size: NA

CDR3 protein: CASFPGPGAEAFF
CDR3 DNA: TGTGCCAGCTTTCCCGGACCGGGCGCTGAAGCTTTCTTT
D gene: NA
V gene: TRBV27
J gene: TRBJ1-1
clone size: NA

CDR3 protein: CAISEPESGGELFF
CDR3 DNA: TGTGCCATCAGTGAGCCAGAGAGTGGCGGGGAGCTGTTTTTT
D gene: NA
V gene: TRBV10-3
J gene: TRBJ2-2
clone size: NA

CDR3 protein: CAALATGTDTQYF
CDR3 DNA: TGTGCCGCCTTGGCGACAGGCACAGATACGCAGTATTTT
D gene: NA
V gene: TRBV24-1
J gene: TRBJ2-3
clone size: NA

CDR3 protein: CASSAAGPANIQYF
CDR3 DNA: TGTGCCAGCAGCGCCGCGGGGCCAGCTAACATTCAGTACTTC
D gene: NA
V gene: TRBV5-4
J gene: TRBJ2-4
clone size: few

CDR3 protein: CASSASGGSTEAFF
CDR3 DNA: TGTGCCAGCAGTGCCTCAGGGGGTTCCACTGAAGCTTTCTTT
D gene: TRBD1
V gene: TRBV28
J gene: TRBJ1-1
clone size: NA

CDR3 protein: CASSLSGLVLEQFF
CDR3 DNA: TGTGCCAGCAGTTTATCCGGACTAGTACTCGAGCAGTTCTTC
D gene: TRBD2
V gene: TRBV28
J gene: TRBJ2-1
clone size: NA

CDR3 protein: CASSWRPLGNEQYF
CDR3 DNA: TGTGCCAGCAGTTGGCGTCCCCTAGGGAACGAGCAGTACTTC
D gene: NA
V gene: TRBV28
J gene: TRBJ2-7
clone size: NA

CDR3 protein: CASSEEIVPRFGGTETQYF
CDR3 DNA: TGTGCCAGCAGTGAAGAAATAGTCCCTCGGTTCGGGGGCACGGAGACCCAGTACTTC
D gene: NA
V gene: TRBV6-1
J gene: TRBJ2-5
clone size: few

CDR3 protein: CATSPGGTEAFF
CDR3 DNA: TGTGCCACCAGCCCGGGGGGCACTGAAGCTTTCTTT
D gene: NA
V gene: TRBV15
J gene: TRBJ1-1
clone size: NA

CDR3 protein: CASSSGTSPTSEQFF
CDR3 DNA: TGCGCCAGCAGCTCCGGGACTAGCCCAACGTCTGAACAGTTCTTC
D gene: TRBD2
V gene: TRBV5-1
J gene: TRBJ2-1
clone size: once

CDR3 protein: CASSHGGSRYEQYF
CDR3 DNA: TGCGCCAGCAGCCACGGTGGGAGCAGGTACGAGCAGTACTTC
D gene: NA
V gene: TRBV4-1
J gene: TRBJ2-7
clone size: NA

CDR3 protein: CSVEAQDRQGEAFF
CDR3 DNA: TGCAGCGTTGAAGCCCAGGACAGGCAGGGTGAAGCTTTCTTT
D gene: TRBD1
V gene: TRBV29-1
J gene: TRBJ1-1
clone size: NA

CDR3 protein: CASSPRAPTDYGYTF
CDR3 DNA: TGCGCCAGCAGCCCCAGGGCCCCCACGGACTATGGCTACACCTTC
D gene: NA
V gene: TRBV5-1
J gene: TRBJ1-2
clone size: NA

CDR3 protein: CASSSWTGEEKLFF
CDR3 DNA: TGTGCCAGCAGCTCCTGGACAGGCGAGGAAAAACTGTTTTTT
D gene: TRBD1
V gene: TRBV13
J gene: TRBJ1-4
clone size: NA

CDR3 protein: CASSLGRGLAGGLSSYNEQFF
CDR3 DNA: TGTGCCAGCAGCTTAGGAAGGGGACTAGCGGGAGGCCTTAGCTCCTACAATGAGCAGTTCTTC
D gene: TRBD2
V gene: TRBV11-1
J gene: TRBJ2-1
clone size: once

CDR3 protein: CASSLVGPFAMNTEAFF
CDR3 DNA: TGTGCCAGCAGTTTGGTTGGGCCATTCGCAATGAACACTGAAGCTTTCTTT
D gene: NA
V gene: TRBV12-3/TRBV12-4
J gene: TRBJ1-1
clone size: NA

CDR3 protein: CASRHTTDLYGYTF
CDR3 DNA: TGTGCCAGCAGACATACGACAGATCTCTATGGCTACACCTTC
D gene: NA
V gene: TRBV5-5
J gene: TRBJ1-2
clone size: NA

CDR3 protein: CASSDSSQRGGDEQYF
CDR3 DNA: TGTGCCAGCAGTGACTCGAGTCAACGGGGTGGGGATGAGCAGTACTTC
D gene: NA
V gene: TRBV6-4
J gene: TRBJ2-7
clone size: NA

CDR3 protein: CASSQDTSYNEQFF
CDR3 DNA: TGCGCCAGCAGCCAAGATACCTCCTACAATGAGCAGTTCTTC
D gene: NA
V gene: TRBV4-3
J gene: TRBJ2-1
clone size: NA

CDR3 protein: CASSQGLGGLEFF
CDR3 DNA: TGCGCCAGCAGCCAAGGTCTAGGCGGACTAGAGTTCTTC
D gene: TRBD2
V gene: TRBV4-1
J gene: TRBJ2-1
clone size: NA

CDR3 protein: CASSVAVHTDFTDTQYF
CDR3 DNA: TGTGCCAGCAGCGTAGCGGTACACACGGATTTCACAGATACGCAGTATTTT
D gene: NA
V gene: TRBV9
J gene: TRBJ2-3
clone size: NA

CDR3 protein: CASSTTGTGATDTQYF
CDR3 DNA: TGTGCCAGCAGCACCACCGGGACAGGGGCCACAGATACGCAGTATTTT
D gene: TRBD1
V gene: TRBV7-9
J gene: TRBJ2-3
clone size: NA

CDR3 protein: CASSFKATVRTDTQYF
CDR3 DNA: TGTGCCAGCAGTTTTAAAGCGACTGTGCGAACAGATACGCAGTATTTT
D gene: NA
V gene: TRBV28
J gene: TRBJ2-3
clone size: NA

CDR3 protein: CASSKQGAHRNEQFF
CDR3 DNA: TGTGCCAGCAGCAAACAGGGGGCGCATCGGAATGAGCAGTTCTTC
D gene: TRBD1
V gene: TRBV7-8
J gene: TRBJ2-1
clone size: NA

CDR3 protein: CASSQDRSLAAYNEQFF
CDR3 DNA: TGCGCCAGCAGCCAAGATCGATCGCTAGCGGCCTACAATGAGCAGTTCTTC
D gene: TRBD2
V gene: TRBV4-3
J gene: TRBJ2-1
clone size: NA

CDR3 protein: CSGGTGRYEQYF
CDR3 DNA: TGCAGCGGTGGGACAGGGAGGTACGAGCAGTACTTC
D gene: TRBD1
V gene: TRBV29-1
J gene: TRBJ2-7
clone size: NA

CDR3 protein: CASSSYVREGPYEQYF
CDR3 DNA: TGTGCCAGCAGTAGTTATGTGAGGGAGGGACCCTACGAGCAGTACTTC
D gene: TRBD2
V gene: TRBV28
J gene: TRBJ2-7
clone size: NA

CDR3 protein: CSASETSGYNEQFF
CDR3 DNA: TGCAGTGCTAGTGAGACTAGCGGCTACAATGAGCAGTTCTTC
D gene: TRBD2
V gene: TRBV20-1
J gene: TRBJ2-1
clone size: NA

CDR3 protein: CASSQGRGGYGYTF
CDR3 DNA: TGCGCCAGCAGCCAGGGCAGGGGAGGATATGGCTACACCTTC
D gene: NA
V gene: TRBV4-3
J gene: TRBJ1-2
clone size: NA

CDR3 protein: CASGTFRDGYEQYF
CDR3 DNA: TGTGCCAGCGGGACTTTCAGGGATGGCTACGAGCAGTACTTC
D gene: NA
V gene: TRBV28
J gene: TRBJ2-7
clone size: NA

CDR3 protein: CASSWDGYEQYF
CDR3 DNA: TGTGCCAGCAGCTGGGACGGATACGAGCAGTACTTC
D gene: NA
V gene: TRBV11-2
J gene: TRBJ2-7
clone size: few

CDR3 protein: CASRRSGSGEQFF
CDR3 DNA: TGTGCCAGCAGACGATCGGGGAGCGGTGAGCAGTTCTTC
D gene: NA
V gene: TRBV28
J gene: TRBJ2-1
clone size: NA

CDR3 protein: CASRVGGEGSQPQHF
CDR3 DNA: TGTGCCAGCAGGGTGGGAGGGGAGGGCTCTCAGCCCCAGCATTTT
D gene: NA
V gene: TRBV27
J gene: TRBJ1-5
clone size: NA

CDR3 protein: CSVVRYGSGETQYF
CDR3 DNA: TGCAGCGTTGTTCGGTACGGGAGCGGGGAGACCCAGTACTTC
D gene: NA
V gene: TRBV29-1
J gene: TRBJ2-5
clone size: NA

CDR3 protein: CASSLSAPLGTSGRATDTQYF
CDR3 DNA: TGTGCCAGCAGTTTATCTGCCCCCCTTGGAACTAGCGGGAGGGCGACAGATACGCAGTATTTT
D gene: TRBD2
V gene: TRBV27
J gene: TRBJ2-3
clone size: NA

CDR3 protein: CASRTGLYEQYF
CDR3 DNA: TGTGCCAGCAGGACAGGGCTCTACGAGCAGTACTTC
D gene: TRBD1
V gene: TRBV6-2/TRBV6-3
J gene: TRBJ2-7
clone size: NA

CDR3 protein: CASSQFLAGGSSGETQYF
CDR3 DNA: TGTGCCAGCAGCCAGTTTTTAGCGGGAGGCTCTTCAGGAGAGACCCAGTACTTC
D gene: TRBD2
V gene: TRBV3-1
J gene: TRBJ2-5
clone size: NA

CDR3 protein: CASSDGLNQPQHF
CDR3 DNA: TGTGCCAGTAGTGATGGGCTTAATCAGCCCCAGCATTTT
D gene: NA
V gene: TRBV19
J gene: TRBJ1-5
clone size: NA

CDR3 protein: CASSPLQGLNTEAFF
CDR3 DNA: TGTGCCAGCAGTCCCCTCCAGGGGTTGAACACTGAAGCTTTCTTT
D gene: NA
V gene: TRBV27
J gene: TRBJ1-1
clone size: NA

CDR3 protein: CASSPALSGYEQYF
CDR3 DNA: TGTGCCAGCAGCCCGGCCCTAAGTGGCTACGAGCAGTACTTC
D gene: NA
V gene: TRBV7-9
J gene: TRBJ2-7
clone size: NA

CDR3 protein: CASNQGSEYGYTF
CDR3 DNA: TGTGCCAGCAATCAGGGATCGGAATATGGCTACACCTTC
D gene: NA
V gene: TRBV7-2
J gene: TRBJ1-2
clone size: few

CDR3 protein: CATSTGSWTGELFF
CDR3 DNA: TGTGCCACCAGCACCGGGAGTTGGACCGGGGAGCTGTTTTTT
D gene: NA
V gene: TRBV15
J gene: TRBJ2-2
clone size: NA

CDR3 protein: CASSPLYRGGTEAFF
CDR3 DNA: TGCGCCAGCAGCCCCTTATACAGGGGCGGCACTGAAGCTTTCTTT
D gene: TRBD1
V gene: TRBV4-3
J gene: TRBJ1-1
clone size: NA

CDR3 protein: CASSERGTSTDTQYF
CDR3 DNA: TGTGCCAGCAGCGAAAGGGGGACTAGCACAGATACGCAGTATTTT
D gene: NA
V gene: TRBV7-9
J gene: TRBJ2-3
clone size: few